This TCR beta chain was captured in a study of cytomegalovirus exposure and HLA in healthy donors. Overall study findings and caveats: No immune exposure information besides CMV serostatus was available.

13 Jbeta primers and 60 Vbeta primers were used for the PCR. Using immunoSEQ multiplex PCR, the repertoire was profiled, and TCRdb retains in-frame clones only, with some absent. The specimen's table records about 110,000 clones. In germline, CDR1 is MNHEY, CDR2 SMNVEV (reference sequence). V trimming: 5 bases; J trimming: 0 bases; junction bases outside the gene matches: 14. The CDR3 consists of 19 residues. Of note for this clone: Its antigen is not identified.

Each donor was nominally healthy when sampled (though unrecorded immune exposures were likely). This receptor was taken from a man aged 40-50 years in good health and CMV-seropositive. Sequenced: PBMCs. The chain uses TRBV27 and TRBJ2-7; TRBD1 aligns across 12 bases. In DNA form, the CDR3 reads TGTGCCAGCAGTCGACTGGGACAGGGGGCGTTATCGTCCTCCTACGAGCAGTACTTC. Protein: CASSRLGQGALSSSYEQYF.